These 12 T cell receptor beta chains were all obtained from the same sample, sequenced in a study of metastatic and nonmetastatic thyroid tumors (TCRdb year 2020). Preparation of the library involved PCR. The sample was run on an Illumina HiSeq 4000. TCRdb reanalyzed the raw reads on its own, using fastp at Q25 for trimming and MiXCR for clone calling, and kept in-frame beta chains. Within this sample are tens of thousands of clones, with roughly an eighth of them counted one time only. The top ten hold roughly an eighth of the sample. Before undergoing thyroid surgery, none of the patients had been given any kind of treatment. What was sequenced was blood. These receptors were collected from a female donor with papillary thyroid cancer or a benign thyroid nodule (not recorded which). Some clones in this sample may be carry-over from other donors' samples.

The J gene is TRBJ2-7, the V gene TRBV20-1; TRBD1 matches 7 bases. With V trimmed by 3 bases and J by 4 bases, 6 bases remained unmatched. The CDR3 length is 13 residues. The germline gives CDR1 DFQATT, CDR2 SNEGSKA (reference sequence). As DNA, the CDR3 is TGCAGTGCTAGGTATGACAGGGAGTACGAGCAGTACTTC. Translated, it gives CSARYDREYEQYF.

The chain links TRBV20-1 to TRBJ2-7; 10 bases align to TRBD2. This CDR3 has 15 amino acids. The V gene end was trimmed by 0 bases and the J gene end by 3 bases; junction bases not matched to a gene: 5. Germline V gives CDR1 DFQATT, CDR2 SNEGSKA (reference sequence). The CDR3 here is CSARDGLAALYEQYF. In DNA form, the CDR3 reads TGCAGTGCTAGAGACGGACTAGCGGCCCTCTACGAGCAGTACTTC.

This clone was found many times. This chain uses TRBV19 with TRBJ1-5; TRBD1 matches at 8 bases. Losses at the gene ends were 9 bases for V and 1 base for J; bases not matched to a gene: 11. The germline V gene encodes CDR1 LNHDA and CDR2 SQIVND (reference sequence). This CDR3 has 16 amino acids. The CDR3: CASSTGGYTSNQPQHF. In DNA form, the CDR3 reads TGTGCCAGCTCCACAGGGGGGTATACGAGCAATCAGCCCCAGCATTTT.

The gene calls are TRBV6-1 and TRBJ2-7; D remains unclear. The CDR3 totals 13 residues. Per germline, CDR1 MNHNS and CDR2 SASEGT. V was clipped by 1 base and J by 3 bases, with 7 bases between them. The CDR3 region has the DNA TGTGCCAGCAGTGAAGAACTGATCTACGAGCAGTACTTC. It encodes CASSEELIYEQYF.

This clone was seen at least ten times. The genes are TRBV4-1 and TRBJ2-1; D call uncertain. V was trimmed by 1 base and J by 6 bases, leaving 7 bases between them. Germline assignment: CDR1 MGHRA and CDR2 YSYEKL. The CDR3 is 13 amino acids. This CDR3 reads CASSQVGFNEQFF. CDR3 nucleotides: TGCGCCAGCAGCCAAGTTGGCTTCAATGAGCAGTTCTTC.

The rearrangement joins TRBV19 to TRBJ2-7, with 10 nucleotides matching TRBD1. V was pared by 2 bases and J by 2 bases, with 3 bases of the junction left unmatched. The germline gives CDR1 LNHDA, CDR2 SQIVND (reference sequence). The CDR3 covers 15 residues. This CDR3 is CASSIRTGGPYEQYF. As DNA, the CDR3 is TGTGCCAGTAGTATACGGACAGGGGGTCCCTACGAGCAGTACTTC. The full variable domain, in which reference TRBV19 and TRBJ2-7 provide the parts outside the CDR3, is DGGITQSPKYLFRKEGQNVTLSCEQNLNHDAMYWYRQDPGQGLRLIYYSQIVNDFQKGDIAEGYSVSREKKESFPLTVTSAQKNPTAFYLCASSIRTGGPYEQYFGPGTRLTVT.

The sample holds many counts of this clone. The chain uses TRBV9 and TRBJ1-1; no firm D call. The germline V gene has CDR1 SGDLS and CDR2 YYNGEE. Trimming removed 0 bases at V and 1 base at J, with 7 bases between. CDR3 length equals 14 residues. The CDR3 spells CASSVATANTEAFF. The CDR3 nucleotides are TGTGCCAGCAGCGTAGCTACCGCGAACACTGAAGCTTTCTTT.

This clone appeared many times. The CDR3 DNA sequence: TGTGCCAGTAGTACACCCCCAGAGTCAGCGGGAGGGTTCAATGAGCAGTTCTTC. This encodes CASSTPPESAGGFNEQFF. This rearrangement joins TRBV19 to TRBJ2-1; 10 bases agree with TRBD2. With 4 bases clipped from V and 6 bases from J, the junction kept 15 bases outside the gene matches. The length of the CDR3 is 18 residues. Germline V lookup: CDR1 LNHDA, CDR2 SQIVND (reference sequence).

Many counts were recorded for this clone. CDR3 bases: TGTGCCAGCAGCTTCGAGAACCGGGGCACTGAAGCTTTCTTT. This codes for CASSFENRGTEAFF. This chain links TRBV7-9 with TRBJ1-1; D is ambiguous. This CDR3 is built from 14 residues. With 3 bases removed from V and 4 bases from J, the gap between germline ends came to 12 bases. Germline V gene lookup returns CDR1 SEHNR and CDR2 FQNEAQ (reference sequence).

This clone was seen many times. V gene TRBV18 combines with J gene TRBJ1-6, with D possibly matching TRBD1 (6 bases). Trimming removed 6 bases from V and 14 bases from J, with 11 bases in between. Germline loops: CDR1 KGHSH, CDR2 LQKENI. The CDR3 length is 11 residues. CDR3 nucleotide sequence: TGTGCCAGCTCCGACCAGGGGTCCCTCCACTTT. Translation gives CASSDQGSLHF.

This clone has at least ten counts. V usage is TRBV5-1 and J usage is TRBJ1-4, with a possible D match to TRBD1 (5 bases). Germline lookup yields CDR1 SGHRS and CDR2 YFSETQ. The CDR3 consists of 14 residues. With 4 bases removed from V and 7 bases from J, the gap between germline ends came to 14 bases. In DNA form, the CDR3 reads TGCGCCAGCAGCCTACGGTGGGGGGGTGAAAAACTGTTTTTT. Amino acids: CASSLRWGGEKLFF.

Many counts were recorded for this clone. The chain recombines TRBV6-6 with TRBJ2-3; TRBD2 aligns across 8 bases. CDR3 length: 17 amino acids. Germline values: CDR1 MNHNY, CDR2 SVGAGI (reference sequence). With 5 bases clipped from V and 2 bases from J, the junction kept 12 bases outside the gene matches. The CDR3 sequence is CASSPFGTSGITDTQYF. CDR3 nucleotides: TGTGCCAGCAGTCCTTTCGGAACTAGCGGAATCACAGATACGCAGTATTTT.